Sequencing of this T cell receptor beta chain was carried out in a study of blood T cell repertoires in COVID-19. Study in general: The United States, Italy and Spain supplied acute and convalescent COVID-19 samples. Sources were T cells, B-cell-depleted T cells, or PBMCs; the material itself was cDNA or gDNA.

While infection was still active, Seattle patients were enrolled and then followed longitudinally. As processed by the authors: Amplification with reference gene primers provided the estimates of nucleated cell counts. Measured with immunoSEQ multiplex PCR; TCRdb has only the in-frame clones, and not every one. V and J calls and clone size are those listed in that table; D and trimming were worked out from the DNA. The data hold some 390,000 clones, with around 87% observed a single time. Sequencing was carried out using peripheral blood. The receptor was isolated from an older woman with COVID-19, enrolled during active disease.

CDR3 region: CASSLVRGGGELFF. The CDR3 region has the DNA TGTGCCAGCAGCTTAGTTCGGGGAGGAGGGGAGCTGTTTTTT. This chain connects TRBV11-2 to TRBJ2-2, with a possible D match to TRBD2 (6 bases). This CDR3 contains 14 residues. Germline V gene sequence: CDR1 SGHAT, CDR2 FQNNGV. V was clipped by 1 base and J by 8 bases, with 11 bases between them.